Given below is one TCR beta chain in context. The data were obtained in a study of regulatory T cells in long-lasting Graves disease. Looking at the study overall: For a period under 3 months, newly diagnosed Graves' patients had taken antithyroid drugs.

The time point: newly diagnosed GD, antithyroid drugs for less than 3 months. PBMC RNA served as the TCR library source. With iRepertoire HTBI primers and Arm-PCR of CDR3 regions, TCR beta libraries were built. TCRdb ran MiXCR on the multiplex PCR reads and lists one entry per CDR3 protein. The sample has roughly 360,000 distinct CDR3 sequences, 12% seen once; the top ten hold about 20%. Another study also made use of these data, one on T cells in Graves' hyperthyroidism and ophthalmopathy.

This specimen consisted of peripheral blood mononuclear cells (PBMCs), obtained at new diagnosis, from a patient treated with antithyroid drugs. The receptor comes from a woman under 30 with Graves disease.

The CDR3 region has the DNA TGCAGTGCTAGATGGGGTGCCCTCCGGTACGAGCAGTACTTC. As protein: CSARWGALRYEQYF. The rearrangement links TRBV20-1 to TRBJ2-7; D is uncertain. Germline V gene data show CDR1 as DFQATT and CDR2 as SNEGSKA (reference sequence). Trimming left V 2 bases short and J 4 bases short, with 15 bases between. This CDR3 comprises 14 residues.